Each of the 26 T cell receptor beta chains below was sequenced from the same sample in a study of identical twins. TCRdb analysed the 5' RACE reads with MiXCR anew, one entry per CDR3 protein. Of about 390,000 distinct CDR3 sequences in the sample, 9% to 10% were seen once. Sequences were obtained from naive T cells sorted from blood. All receptors derive from a woman aged 45-60 years in good health.

This clonotype was observed at least ten times. This chain joins TRBV27 and TRBJ2-1, with D possibly matching TRBD2 (5 bases). The CDR3 is made up of 16 amino acids. The germline V and J ends were trimmed by 7 bases and 2 bases, with 18 bases remaining between them. Germline V lookup: CDR1 MNHEY, CDR2 SMNVEV (reference sequence). CDR3 region: CASTPSGGLPYNEQFF. DNA for the CDR3: TGTGCCAGCACCCCCTCCGGCGGGTTACCCTACAATGAGCAGTTCTTC.

This chain uses TRBV24-1 with TRBJ2-1; 11 nucleotides align to TRBD2. V gave up 5 bases and J gave up 8 bases; unmatched junction bases: 7. The V gene's germline CDR1 is KGHDR and CDR2 SFDVKD. The CDR3 loop spans 15 amino acids. This CDR3 is CATSGVVAGGDEQFF. CDR3 nucleotides: TGTGCCACCAGTGGTGTCGTAGCGGGAGGGGATGAGCAGTTCTTC.

The gene calls are TRBV29-1 and TRBJ1-3, with a possible D match to TRBD1 (5 bases). CDR1 and CDR2 (germline): SQVTM, ANQGSEA. Between the trimmed V and J ends, which lost 6 bases and 0 bases, there was a span of 6 bases. This CDR3 region has 12 residues. DNA for the CDR3: TGCAGCGTACAGGTCTCTGGAAACACCATATATTTT. Its translation: CSVQVSGNTIYF.

The rearrangement uses TRBV29-1 and TRBJ2-3, with a possible D match to TRBD2 (6 bases). Per germline, CDR1 SQVTM and CDR2 ANQGSEA. V was trimmed by 5 bases and J by 2 bases, leaving 11 bases between them. This CDR3 is 13 amino acids long. The CDR3, as DNA: TGCAGCGTTATAGGACTAATCACAGATACGCAGTATTTT. It translates to CSVIGLITDTQYF.

This clonotype has a handful of counts. V and J are TRBV6-6 and TRBJ2-4; a possible D gene is TRBD2 (5 bases). Per the germline V gene, CDR1 is MNHNY and CDR2 is SVGAGI (reference sequence). CDR3 length: 14 residues. V lost 6 bases to trimming and J lost 1 base, with 10 bases between them. The CDR3, as DNA: TGTGCCAGCAGGAGGGATGGGGCCAAAAACATTCAGTACTTC. It encodes CASRRDGAKNIQYF.

This clonotype has just a few counts. The chain uses TRBV27 and TRBJ1-1; D might be TRBD1 (5 bases). Per the germline V gene, CDR1 is MNHEY and CDR2 is SMNVEV (reference sequence). V was shortened by 0 bases and J by 4 bases, with 9 bases between the two germline ends. This CDR3 is 14 amino acids long. The CDR3 sequence: CASSLSTTGTEAFF. The CDR3 nucleotides read TGTGCCAGCAGTTTATCGACCACAGGCACTGAAGCTTTCTTT.

In this sample, this clonotype turned up many times. The V call is TRBV18, the J call TRBJ1-3; no definite D call. V lost 3 bases and J 0 bases, leaving 3 bases between the germline ends. From germline, CDR1 is KGHSH and CDR2 LQKENI. The CDR3 length is 13 residues. The CDR3 DNA reads as TGTGCCAGCTCACCGGACTCTGGAAACACCATATATTTT. It yields the protein CASSPDSGNTIYF.

Many counts were recorded for this clonotype. J is TRBJ2-7 and V is TRBV10-3; D may be TRBD2 (6 bases). The CDR3 consists of 13 residues. Germline V lookup: CDR1 ENHRY, CDR2 SYGVKD. V lost 5 bases and J 6 bases, leaving 14 bases between the germline ends. The CDR3 DNA sequence: TGTGCCATCAGTCCCCTCGGGGGAGTCGAGCAGTACGTC. Translated, it gives CAISPLGGVEQYV.

J is TRBJ1-2 and V is TRBV2; D gene unclear. Germline V gene data show CDR1 as SNHLY and CDR2 as FYNNEI. The CDR3 runs 14 residues. Trimming cost V 8 bases and J 0 bases, with 13 bases left between them. Here the CDR3 DNA reads TGTGCCAGCGGAGGGTGGTTATCTAACTATGGCTACACCTTC. Amino acids: CASGGWLSNYGYTF.

The chain joins TRBV29-1 to TRBJ2-3; D unclear. CDR3 length: 11 amino acids. Trimming cost V 4 bases and J 10 bases, with 12 bases left between them. Germline V CDR1 and CDR2: SQVTM, ANQGSEA. Written as DNA, the CDR3 is TGCAGCGTTGTAGTCCTGGGATCGCAGTATTTT. Protein sequence: CSVVVLGSQYF.

This clonotype has at least ten counts. The V and J genes are TRBV15 and TRBJ1-1; D not certain. Germline V CDR1 and CDR2: LNHNV, YYDKDF (reference sequence). CDR3 length: 14 amino acids. Trimming cost V 1 base and J 0 bases, with 6 bases left between them. CDR3 DNA sequence: TGTGCCACCAGCAGAGGCGTCGTGAACACTGAAGCTTTCTTT. It yields the protein CATSRGVVNTEAFF.

This chain connects TRBV24-1 to TRBJ2-7; TRBD1 matches at 7 bases. Trimming at V came to 12 bases and at J to 7 bases, leaving 17 bases not matched to a gene. The CDR3 is made up of 14 amino acids. The germline V gene encodes CDR1 KGHDR and CDR2 SFDVKD. In DNA, the CDR3 is TGTGCCGTCTCCCCAAGGGGGCACCTTCGGGAGCAGTACGTC. It codes for CAVSPRGHLREQYV.

This clonotype has more than one count but fewer than ten. CDR3 bases: TGCAGCGCAGGGGGTACGTCTAACTATGGCTACACCTTC. Translation: CSAGGTSNYGYTF. The chain couples TRBV20-1 to TRBJ1-2; 7 nucleotides align to TRBD1. CDR1 is DFQATT and CDR2 is SNEGSKA in the germline V gene (reference sequence). CDR3 length: 13 amino acids.

Only a few counts were recorded for this clonotype. The chain couples TRBV28 to TRBJ2-3, with D hard to call. Per the germline V gene, CDR1 is MDHEN and CDR2 is SYDVKM. V was clipped by 6 bases and J by 7 bases, with 11 bases between them. This CDR3 has 12 residues. The CDR3 DNA follows: TGTGCCAGCAGCCCCTCGGCATATACGCAGTATTTT. Translating it yields CASSPSAYTQYF.

This clonotype appeared many times. The V and J genes are TRBV12-3 or TRBV12-4 and TRBJ2-1; 8 nucleotides match TRBD2. V gave up 3 bases and J gave up 5 bases; unmatched junction bases: 6. This CDR3 is built from 15 residues. The CDR3 coding sequence is TGTGCCAGCAGTTTTTCTTATAGCGGGGACAATGAGCAGTTCTTC. Translated, it gives CASSFSYSGDNEQFF.

This clonotype came up a few times. V and J are TRBV20-1 and TRBJ2-7, with 8 bases fitting TRBD1. CDR1 and CDR2 from the germline V gene are DFQATT and SNEGSKA (reference sequence). CDR3 length equals 16 residues. The junction had 15 bases not matched to a gene; V was cut back by 5 bases and J by 3 bases. CDR3: CSACDSMGQAIYEQYF. CDR3 DNA: TGCAGTGCTTGTGACAGTATGGGACAGGCAATCTACGAGCAGTACTTC.

A few counts support this clonotype. The chain joins TRBV5-5 to TRBJ2-7; D is perhaps TRBD1 or TRBD2 (5 bases each). CDR1 and CDR2 (germline): SGHKS, YYEKEE (reference sequence). V was cut by 0 bases and J by 4 bases, with 17 bases left in between. The CDR3 is 16 amino acids. The CDR3 is CASSLEEASGQYEQYV. DNA of the CDR3: TGTGCCAGCAGCTTGGAGGAGGCGTCAGGGCAGTACGAGCAGTACGTC.

This clonotype came up many times. V gene TRBV6-2 or TRBV6-3 combines with J gene TRBJ2-2; D might be TRBD2 (5 bases). The CDR3 length is 15 residues. The ends were cut back, 6 bases at V and 7 bases at J, with 18 bases in the middle. Germline V gives CDR1 MNHEY, CDR2 SVGEGT. CDR3 residues: CASSRAKRVSGELFF. The CDR3 bases are TGTGCCAGCAGCCGTGCCAAGAGGGTGAGCGGGGAGCTGTTTTTT.

At least ten counts were recorded for this clonotype. The genes are TRBV29-1 and TRBJ2-1, with D unresolved. Germline values: CDR1 SQVTM, CDR2 ANQGSEA. The V end lost 3 bases, the J end lost 8 bases, and 11 bases lay between the germline ends. There are 12 residues in the CDR3. The CDR3 loop is CSVELDIYEQFF. CDR3 in DNA: TGCAGCGTTGAGTTGGATATATATGAGCAGTTCTTC.

This chain joins TRBV5-1 and TRBJ2-3; D ambiguous. CDR1 is SGHRS, CDR2 YFSETQ, per germline. Trimming took 4 bases from V and 8 from J, leaving 8 bases between them. This CDR3 has 11 residues. CDR3 coding DNA: TGCGCCAGCAGCGCCGGCCGTACGCAGTATTTT. It encodes CASSAGRTQYF.

The J gene is TRBJ1-2, the V gene TRBV5-1, with D hard to call. The CDR3 is 15 residues long. Trimming shortened V by 7 bases and J by 3 bases, and 19 bases separated the two germline ends. Germline V gene data show CDR1 as SGHRS and CDR2 as YFSETQ. In nucleotides, the CDR3 is TGCGCCAGCTCCCGTGGAGTTAGCGGAGACTATGGCTACACCTTC. Translated: CASSRGVSGDYGYTF. The entire variable domain, with the rest obtained from reference TRBV5-1 and TRBJ1-2, is as follows: KAGVTQTPRYLIKTRGQQVTLSCSPISGHRSVSWYQQTPGQGLQFLFEYFSETQRNKGNFPGRFSGRQFSNSRSEMNVSTLELGDSALYLCASSRGVSGDYGYTFGSGTRLTVV.

This clonotype has only a few counts. This sequence joins TRBV10-1 and TRBJ1-1; 7 bases are a match to TRBD1. This CDR3 has 16 amino acids. Germline trimming cut 4 bases from V and 4 bases from J; bases unmatched to any gene: 12. The germline V gene has CDR1 WNHNN and CDR2 SYGVQD (reference sequence). Here the CDR3 DNA reads TGCGCCAGCAGTGGACAGGGAAGTTTCATGGGCACTGAAGCTTTCTTT. This gives the protein CASSGQGSFMGTEAFF.

This clonotype has ten or more counts. The chain joins TRBV7-2 to TRBJ2-1; TRBD2 matches at 10 bases. The CDR3 is 15 amino acids. CDR1 and CDR2 (germline): SGHTA, FQGNSA. The V gene end was trimmed by 5 bases and the J gene end by 7 bases; junction bases not matched to a gene: 8. The CDR3 region is CASSPRASGSNEQFF. CDR3 sequence (DNA): TGTGCCAGCAGCCCTCGGGCTAGCGGGAGTAATGAGCAGTTCTTC.

The chain is built from TRBV5-1 and TRBJ2-3; D ambiguous. CDR3 length: 13 residues. Germline V lookup: CDR1 SGHRS, CDR2 YFSETQ. V shed 0 bases and J shed 4 bases, with 6 bases lying between them. CDR3 region: CASSLGTSDTQYF. CDR3 bases: TGCGCCAGCAGCTTGGGGACCTCAGATACGCAGTATTTT.

J is TRBJ2-2 and V is TRBV27; 9 positions agree with TRBD2. The length of the CDR3 is 16 residues. V lost 7 bases, J lost 4 bases, and 10 bases stayed unmatched. Germline assignment: CDR1 MNHEY and CDR2 SMNVEV (reference sequence). The CDR3 DNA reads TGTGCCAGCATGCGGGAGGGTGCCGCTTCCACCGGGGAGCTGTTTTTT. Translating gives CASMREGAASTGELFF.

This clonotype was counted many times. The chain employs TRBV20-1 and TRBJ2-3; D is uncertain. V was pared by 6 bases and J by 6 bases, with 7 bases between. CDR1 is DFQATT and CDR2 is SNEGSKA in the germline V gene (reference sequence). This CDR3 comprises 10 residues. The CDR3 DNA sequence: TGCAGTGCCCATAGGGATACGCAGTATTTT. It specifies CSAHRDTQYF.